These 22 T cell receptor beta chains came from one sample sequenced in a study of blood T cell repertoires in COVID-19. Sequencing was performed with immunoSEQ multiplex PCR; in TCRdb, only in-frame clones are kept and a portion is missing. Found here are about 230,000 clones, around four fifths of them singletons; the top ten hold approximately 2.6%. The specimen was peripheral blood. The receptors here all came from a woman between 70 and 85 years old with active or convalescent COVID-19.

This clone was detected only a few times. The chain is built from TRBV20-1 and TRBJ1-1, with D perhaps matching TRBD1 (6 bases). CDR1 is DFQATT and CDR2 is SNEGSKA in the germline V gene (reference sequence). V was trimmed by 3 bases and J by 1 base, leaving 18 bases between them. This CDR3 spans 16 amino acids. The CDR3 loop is CSASRFSWTENTEAFF. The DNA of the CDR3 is TGCAGTGCTAGTCGTTTTTCATGGACAGAGAACACTGAAGCTTTCTTT.

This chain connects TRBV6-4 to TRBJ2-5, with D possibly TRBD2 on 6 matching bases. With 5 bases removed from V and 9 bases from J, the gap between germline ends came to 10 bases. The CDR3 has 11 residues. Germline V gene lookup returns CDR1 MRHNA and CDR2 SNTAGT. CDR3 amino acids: CASSLTGAQYF. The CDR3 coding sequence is TGTGCCAGCAGTCTAACGGGAGCCCAGTACTTC.

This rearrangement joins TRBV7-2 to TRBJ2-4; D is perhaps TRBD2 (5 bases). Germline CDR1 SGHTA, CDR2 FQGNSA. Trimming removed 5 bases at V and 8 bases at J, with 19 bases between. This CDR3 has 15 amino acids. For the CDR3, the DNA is TGTGCCAGCAGCAACCCGGGCCAAGGAGGCGACATTCAGTACTTC. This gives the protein CASSNPGQGGDIQYF.

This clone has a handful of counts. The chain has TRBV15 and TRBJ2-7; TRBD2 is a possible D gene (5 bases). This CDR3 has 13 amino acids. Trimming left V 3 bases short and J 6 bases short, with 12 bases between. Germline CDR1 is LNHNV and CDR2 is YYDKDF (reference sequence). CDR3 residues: CATSRDGGGEQYF. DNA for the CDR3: TGTGCCACCAGCAGGGACGGAGGAGGCGAGCAGTACTTC.

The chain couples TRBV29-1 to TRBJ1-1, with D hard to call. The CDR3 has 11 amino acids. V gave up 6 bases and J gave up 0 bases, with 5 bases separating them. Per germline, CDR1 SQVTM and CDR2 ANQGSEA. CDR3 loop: CSVRMNTEAFF. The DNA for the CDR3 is TGCAGCGTCAGGATGAACACTGAAGCTTTCTTT.

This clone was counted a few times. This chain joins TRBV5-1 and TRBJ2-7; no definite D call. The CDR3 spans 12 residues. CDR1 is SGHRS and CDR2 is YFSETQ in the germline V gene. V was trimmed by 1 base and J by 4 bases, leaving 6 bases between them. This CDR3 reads CASSLSLYEQYF. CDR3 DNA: TGCGCCAGCAGCTTGTCCCTGTACGAGCAGTACTTC.

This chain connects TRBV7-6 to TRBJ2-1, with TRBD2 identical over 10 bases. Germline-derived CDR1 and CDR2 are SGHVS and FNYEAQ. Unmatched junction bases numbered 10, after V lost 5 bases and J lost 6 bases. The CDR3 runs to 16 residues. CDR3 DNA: TGTGCCAGCAGCCTCCAAGGAGCGGGGGGGCCCAATGAGCAGTTCTTC. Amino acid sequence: CASSLQGAGGPNEQFF.

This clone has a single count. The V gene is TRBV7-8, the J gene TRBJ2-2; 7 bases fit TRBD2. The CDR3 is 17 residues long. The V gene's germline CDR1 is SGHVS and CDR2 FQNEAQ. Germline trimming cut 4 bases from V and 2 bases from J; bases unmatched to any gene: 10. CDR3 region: CASSSASLARNTGELFF. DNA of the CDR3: TGTGCCAGCAGCTCCGCTTCACTAGCGAGAAACACCGGGGAGCTGTTTTTT.

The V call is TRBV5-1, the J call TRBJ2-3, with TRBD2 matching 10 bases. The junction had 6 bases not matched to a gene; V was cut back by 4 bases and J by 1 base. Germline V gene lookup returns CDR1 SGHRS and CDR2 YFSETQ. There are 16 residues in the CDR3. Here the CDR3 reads CASSRSGTSGTDTQYF. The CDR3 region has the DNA TGCGCCAGCAGCCGTTCCGGGACTAGCGGCACAGATACGCAGTATTTT.

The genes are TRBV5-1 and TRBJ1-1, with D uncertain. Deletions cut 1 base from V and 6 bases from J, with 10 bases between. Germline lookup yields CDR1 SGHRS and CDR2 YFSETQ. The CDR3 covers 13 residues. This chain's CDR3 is CASSLRNQAEAFF. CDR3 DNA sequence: TGCGCCAGCAGCTTGCGGAATCAGGCTGAAGCTTTCTTT.

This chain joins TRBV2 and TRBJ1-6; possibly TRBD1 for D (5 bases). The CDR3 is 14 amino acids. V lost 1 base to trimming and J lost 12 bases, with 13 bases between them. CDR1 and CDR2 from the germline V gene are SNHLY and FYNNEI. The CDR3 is CASSEGTGGVPLHF. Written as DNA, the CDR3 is TGTGCCAGCAGTGAAGGGACCGGGGGTGTACCCCTCCACTTT. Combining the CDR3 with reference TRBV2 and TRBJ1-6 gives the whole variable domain EPEVTQTPSHQVTQMGQEVILRCVPISNHLYFYWYRQILGQKVEFLVSFYNNEISEKSEIFDDQFSVERPDGSNFTLKIRSTKLEDSAMYFCASSEGTGGVPLHFGNGTRLTVT.

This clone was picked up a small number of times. CDR3 sequence reads: CASHLAGGRADMKETQYF. The CDR3 nucleotides read TGTGCCAGTCACTTAGCGGGCGGGAGGGCCGACATGAAAGAGACCCAGTACTTC. The J gene is TRBJ2-5, the V gene TRBV6-7, with TRBD2 matching over 9 bases. TRBV6-7 is assigned to the ORF class and has an uncertain function. The CDR3 covers 18 residues. V was clipped by 9 bases and J by 3 bases; unmatched bases: 20.

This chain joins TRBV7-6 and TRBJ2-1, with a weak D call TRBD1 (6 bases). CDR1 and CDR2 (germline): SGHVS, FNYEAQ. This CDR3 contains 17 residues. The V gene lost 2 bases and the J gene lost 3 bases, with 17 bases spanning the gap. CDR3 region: CASSLQFPGHLYNEQFF. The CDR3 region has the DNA TGTGCCAGCAGCTTACAATTCCCGGGACACCTCTACAATGAGCAGTTCTTC.

The CDR3 protein is CASSTDQGKAGELFF. DNA for the CDR3: TGTGCCAGTAGTACGGATCAGGGCAAGGCCGGGGAGCTGTTTTTT. V usage is TRBV19 and J usage is TRBJ2-2; a weak D match, TRBD1 (5 bases). Germline CDR1 and CDR2: LNHDA and SQIVND (reference sequence). The CDR3 consists of 15 residues. V lost 4 bases, J lost 6 bases, and 15 bases lay in between.

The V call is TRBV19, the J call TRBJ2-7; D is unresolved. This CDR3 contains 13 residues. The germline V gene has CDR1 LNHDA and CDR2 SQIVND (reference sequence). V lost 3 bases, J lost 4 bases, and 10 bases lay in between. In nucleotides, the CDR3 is TGTGCCAGTAGTATTTCCCACAGTTACGAGCAGTACTTC. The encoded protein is CASSISHSYEQYF.

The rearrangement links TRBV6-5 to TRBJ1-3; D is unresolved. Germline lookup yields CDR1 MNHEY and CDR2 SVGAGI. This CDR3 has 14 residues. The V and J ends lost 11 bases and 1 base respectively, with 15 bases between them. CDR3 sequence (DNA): TGTGCCTCCGAGGGCGTTGGTTCTGGAAACACCATATATTTT. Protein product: CASEGVGSGNTIYF.

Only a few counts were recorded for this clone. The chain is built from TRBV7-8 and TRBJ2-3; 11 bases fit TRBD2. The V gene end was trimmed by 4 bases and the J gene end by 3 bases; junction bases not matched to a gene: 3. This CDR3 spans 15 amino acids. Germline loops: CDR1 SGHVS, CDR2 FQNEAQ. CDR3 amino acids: CASSSSGGSTDTQYF. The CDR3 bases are TGTGCCAGCAGCTCTAGCGGGGGGTCAACAGATACGCAGTATTTT.

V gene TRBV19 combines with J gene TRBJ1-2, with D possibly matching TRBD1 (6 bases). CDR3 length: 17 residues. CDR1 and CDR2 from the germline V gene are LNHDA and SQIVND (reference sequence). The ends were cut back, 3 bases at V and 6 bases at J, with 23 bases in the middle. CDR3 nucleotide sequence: TGTGCCAGTAGTATCGTGCCACACAGGGAAGAAATGGATGGCTACACCTTC. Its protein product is CASSIVPHREEMDGYTF. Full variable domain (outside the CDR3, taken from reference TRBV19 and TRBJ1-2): DGGITQSPKYLFRKEGQNVTLSCEQNLNHDAMYWYRQDPGQGLRLIYYSQIVNDFQKGDIAEGYSVSREKKESFPLTVTSAQKNPTAFYLCASSIVPHREEMDGYTFGSGTRLTVV.

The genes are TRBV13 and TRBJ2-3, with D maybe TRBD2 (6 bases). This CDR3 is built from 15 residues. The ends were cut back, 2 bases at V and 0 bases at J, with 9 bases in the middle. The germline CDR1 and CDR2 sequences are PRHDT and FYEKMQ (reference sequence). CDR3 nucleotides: TGTGCCAGCAGCTTAATGGGGGGAAGCACAGATACGCAGTATTTT. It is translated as CASSLMGGSTDTQYF.

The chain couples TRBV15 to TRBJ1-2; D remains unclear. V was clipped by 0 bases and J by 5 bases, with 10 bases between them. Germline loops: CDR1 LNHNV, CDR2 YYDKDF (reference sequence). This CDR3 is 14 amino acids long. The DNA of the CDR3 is TGTGCCACCAGCAGAGATAGTATATTATATGGCTACACCTTC. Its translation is CATSRDSILYGYTF.

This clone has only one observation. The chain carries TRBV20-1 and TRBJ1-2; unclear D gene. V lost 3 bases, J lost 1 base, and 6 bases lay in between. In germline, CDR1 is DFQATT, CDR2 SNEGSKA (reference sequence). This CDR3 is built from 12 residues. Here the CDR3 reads CSASDINYGYTF. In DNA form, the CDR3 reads TGCAGTGCTAGTGACATTAACTATGGCTACACCTTC.

In DNA, the CDR3 is TGCAGTGCCTACCAGGGGAATGAGCAGTTCTTC. As protein: CSAYQGNEQFF. The genes are TRBV20-1 and TRBJ2-1; perhaps TRBD1 as D (6 bases). V was cut by 6 bases and J by 7 bases, with 10 bases left in between. This CDR3 spans 11 amino acids. Germline V gene data show CDR1 as DFQATT and CDR2 as SNEGSKA (reference sequence).